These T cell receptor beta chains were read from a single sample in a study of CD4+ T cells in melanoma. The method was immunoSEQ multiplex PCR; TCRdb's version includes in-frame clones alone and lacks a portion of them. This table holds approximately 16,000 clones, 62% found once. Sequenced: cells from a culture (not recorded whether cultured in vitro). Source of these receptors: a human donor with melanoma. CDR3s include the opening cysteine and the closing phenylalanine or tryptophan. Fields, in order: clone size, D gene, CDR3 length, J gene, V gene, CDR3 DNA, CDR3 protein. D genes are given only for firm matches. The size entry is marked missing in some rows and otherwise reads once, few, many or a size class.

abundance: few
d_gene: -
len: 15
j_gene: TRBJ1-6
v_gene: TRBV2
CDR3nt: TGTGCCAGCAGTACATATAGGCCCTATAATTCACCCCTCCACTTT
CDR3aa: CASSTYRPYNSPLHF

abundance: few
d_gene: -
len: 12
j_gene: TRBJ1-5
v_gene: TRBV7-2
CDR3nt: TGTGCCAGCAGCTTATGGCCTCAGCCCCAGCATTTT
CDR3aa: CASSLWPQPQHF

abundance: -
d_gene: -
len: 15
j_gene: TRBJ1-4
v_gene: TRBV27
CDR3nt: TGTGCCAGCAGTCTCCGACCCTCACGGTATGAAAAACTGTTTTTT
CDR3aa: CASSLRPSRYEKLFF

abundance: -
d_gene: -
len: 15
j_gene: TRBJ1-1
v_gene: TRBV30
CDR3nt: TGTGCCTGGAGGGAACTCGGACAGTTGAACACTGAAGCTTTCTTT
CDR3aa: CAWRELGQLNTEAFF

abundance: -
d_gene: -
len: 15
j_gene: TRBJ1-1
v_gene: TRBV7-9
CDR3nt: TGTGCCAGCAGCTTACTGGCCCTAGGGAACACTGAAGCTTTCTTT
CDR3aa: CASSLLALGNTEAFF

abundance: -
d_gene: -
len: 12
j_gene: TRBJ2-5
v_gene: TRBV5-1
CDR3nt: TGCGCCAGCAGCTTGGAGGGTCCGACCCAGTACTTC
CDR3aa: CASSLEGPTQYF

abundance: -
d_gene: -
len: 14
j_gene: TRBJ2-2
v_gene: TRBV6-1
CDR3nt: TGTGCCAGCAGTGAGGTTCTTTTGCGCGGGGAGCTGTTTTTT
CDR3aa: CASSEVLLRGELFF

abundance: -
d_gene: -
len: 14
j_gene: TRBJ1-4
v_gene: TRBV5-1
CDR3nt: TGCGCCAGCAGCTTCGGATCAACTAATGAAAAACTGTTTTTT
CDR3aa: CASSFGSTNEKLFF

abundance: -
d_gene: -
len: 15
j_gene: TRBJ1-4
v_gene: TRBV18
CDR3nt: TGTGCCAGCGCGAACGGGTTGGGCTTTAATGAAAAACTGTTTTTT
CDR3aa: CASANGLGFNEKLFF

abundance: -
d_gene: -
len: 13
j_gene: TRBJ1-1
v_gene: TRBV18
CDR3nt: TGTGCCAGCTCACCACAGAAGAACACTGAAGCTTTCTTT
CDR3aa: CASSPQKNTEAFF